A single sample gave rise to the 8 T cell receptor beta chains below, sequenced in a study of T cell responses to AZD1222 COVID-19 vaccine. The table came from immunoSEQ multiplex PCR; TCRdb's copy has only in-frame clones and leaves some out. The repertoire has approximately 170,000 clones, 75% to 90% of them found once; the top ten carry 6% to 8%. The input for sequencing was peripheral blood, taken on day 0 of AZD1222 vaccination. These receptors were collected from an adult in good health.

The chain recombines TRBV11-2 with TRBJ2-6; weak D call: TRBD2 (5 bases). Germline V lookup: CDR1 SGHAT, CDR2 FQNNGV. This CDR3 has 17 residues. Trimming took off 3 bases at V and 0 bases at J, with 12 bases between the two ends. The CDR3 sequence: CASSLVVGDSGANVLTF. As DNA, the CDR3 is TGTGCCAGCAGCTTGGTGGTCGGGGACTCTGGGGCCAACGTCCTGACTTTC.

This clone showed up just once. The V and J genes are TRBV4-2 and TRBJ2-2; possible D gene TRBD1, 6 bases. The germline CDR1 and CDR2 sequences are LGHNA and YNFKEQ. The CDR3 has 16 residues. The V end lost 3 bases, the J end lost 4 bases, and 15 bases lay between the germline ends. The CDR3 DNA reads TGTGCCAGCAGCCACACGGACAGAGGTACCACCGGGGAGCTGTTTTTT. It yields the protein CASSHTDRGTTGELFF.

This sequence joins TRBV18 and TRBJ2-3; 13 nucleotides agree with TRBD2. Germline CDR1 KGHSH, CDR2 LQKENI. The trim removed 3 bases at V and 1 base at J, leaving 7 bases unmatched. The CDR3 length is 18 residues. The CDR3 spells CASSPGLAGAGGTDTQYF. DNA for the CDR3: TGTGCCAGCTCACCCGGACTAGCGGGGGCGGGTGGCACAGATACGCAGTATTTT.

CDR3 in DNA: TGTGCCAGCAGCTTATCGCCTAGCGGACAAGAGACCCAGTACTTC. Its protein is CASSLSPSGQETQYF. This chain connects TRBV5-5 to TRBJ2-5; 7 nucleotides align to TRBD2. V was clipped by 2 bases and J by 2 bases; unmatched bases: 6. The CDR3 runs 15 residues. CDR1 and CDR2 from the germline V gene are SGHKS and YYEKEE (reference sequence).

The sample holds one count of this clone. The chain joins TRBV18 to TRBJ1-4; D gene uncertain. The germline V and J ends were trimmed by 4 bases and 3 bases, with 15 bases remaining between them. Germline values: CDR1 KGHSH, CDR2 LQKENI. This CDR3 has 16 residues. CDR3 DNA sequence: TGTGCCAGCTCACTCTCCTCTTTTGGAGCTAATGAAAAACTGTTTTTT. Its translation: CASSLSSFGANEKLFF.

CDR3 nucleotide sequence: TGTGCCAGCAGCTCCGCAGGGGGCCAATATGAGCAGTTCTTC. Translation: CASSSAGGQYEQFF. The rearrangement links TRBV11-3 to TRBJ2-1, with 8 bases fitting TRBD1. V trimming: 4 bases; J trimming: 8 bases; junction bases outside the gene matches: 7. Germline lookup yields CDR1 SGHNT and CDR2 YENEEA. The CDR3 contains 14 residues. Full variable domain (remainder filled in from reference TRBV11-3 and TRBJ2-1): EAGVVQSPRYKIIEKKQPVAFWCNPISGHNTLYWYLQNLGQGPELLIRYENEEAVDDSQLPKDRFSAERLKGVDSTLKIQPAELGDSAVYLCASSSAGGQYEQFFGPGTRLTVL.

Here the CDR3 reads CASSRQAGGRGGELFF. DNA of the CDR3: TGTGCCAGCAGCCGACAAGCGGGGGGCCGTGGCGGGGAGCTGTTTTTT. The V gene is TRBV3-1 (or the pseudogene TRBV3-2), the J gene TRBJ2-2, with TRBD2 matching over 9 bases. The CDR3 spans 16 residues. The V segment lost 4 bases and the J segment 7 bases; nucleotides outside the gene matches: 10. Germline assignment: CDR1 LGHDT and CDR2 YNNKEL (reference sequence).

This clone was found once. Here the CDR3 reads CASSPASRGWTGELFF. Here the CDR3 DNA reads TGCGCCAGCAGCCCCGCCTCGCGGGGGTGGACCGGGGAGCTGTTTTTT. The V gene is TRBV10-1, the J gene TRBJ2-2; 7 nucleotides line up with TRBD2. The CDR3 covers 16 residues. Germline V gives CDR1 WNHNN, CDR2 SYGVQD (reference sequence). The ends lost 6 bases at V and 5 bases at J; junction bases unmatched: 12.